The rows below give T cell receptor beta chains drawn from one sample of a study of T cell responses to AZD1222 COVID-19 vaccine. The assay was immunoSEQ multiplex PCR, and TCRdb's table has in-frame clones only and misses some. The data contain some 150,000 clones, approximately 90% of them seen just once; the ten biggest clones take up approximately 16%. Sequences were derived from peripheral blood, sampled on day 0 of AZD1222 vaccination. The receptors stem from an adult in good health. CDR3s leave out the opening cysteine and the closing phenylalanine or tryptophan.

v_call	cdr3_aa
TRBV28	ASSLGQTRNYGYT
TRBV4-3	ASSQVRPNSYEQY
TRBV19	ASSSVWRGNLYEQY
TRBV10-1	ASSESIRTGAEQY
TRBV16	ASSQVGQRHYEQY
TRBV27	ASSLGGPNYGYT
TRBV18	ASSPIQGADTEAF
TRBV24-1	ATSDPGLAGGTGELF
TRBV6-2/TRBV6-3	ASSYRGRVAF
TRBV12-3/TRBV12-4	ASSFQGYGYT
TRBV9	ASSGAIAGSTGELF
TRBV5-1	ASSLVRGGAPGELF
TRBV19	ASSPRPGSRNSPLH
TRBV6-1	ASSEEFGFNQPQH
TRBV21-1	ASSNGGEGRDGYT
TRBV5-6	ASSLQGYGYT